These 23 T cell receptor beta chains were all obtained from the same sample, sequenced in a study of PD-L1 blockade in urothelial cancer. Noted time point: pretreatment peripheral blood. Measured with immunoSEQ multiplex PCR; TCRdb has only the in-frame clones, and not every one. The repertoire holds approximately 79,000 clones, with around four fifths as singletons. The sample was PBMCs, taken around atezolizumab (anti-PD-L1) treatment. Source of these receptors: a man in his forties with urothelial cancer.

This rearrangement joins TRBV29-1 to TRBJ2-1, with 7 bases matching TRBD2. The germline CDR1 and CDR2 sequences are SQVTM and ANQGSEA. The CDR3 consists of 16 residues. J was trimmed by 7 bases and V by 3 bases; bases with no gene match: 15. CDR3 coding DNA: TGCAGCGTTGATCCCGGGCTAGCGGACTATAGGAATGAGCAGTTCTTC. Its translation: CSVDPGLADYRNEQFF.

V is TRBV4-2 and J is TRBJ2-1; 11 bases map to TRBD2. Germline loops: CDR1 LGHNA, CDR2 YNFKEQ. The CDR3 is 18 amino acids. The trim removed 0 bases at V and 4 bases at J, leaving 8 bases unmatched. CDR3 loop: CASSQEGLAVGGYNEQFF. The CDR3 DNA reads TGTGCCAGCAGCCAAGAGGGACTAGCGGTCGGAGGGTACAATGAGCAGTTCTTC.

The chain recombines TRBV30 with TRBJ1-2; 8 bases line up with TRBD1. The germline V gene encodes CDR1 GTSNPN and CDR2 SVGIG (reference sequence). CDR3 size: 13 residues. For the CDR3, the DNA is TGTGTATCCCTGGAGGGCGACAGGGGAGGCTACACCTTC. Translated: CVSLEGDRGGYTF.

The chain uses TRBV19 and TRBJ2-7, with D possibly TRBD1 on 5 matching bases. V was cut by 5 bases and J by 1 base, with 12 bases left in between. CDR1 is LNHDA, CDR2 SQIVND, per germline (reference sequence). The CDR3 runs to 14 residues. CDR3 protein: CASSGAGLSYEQYF. DNA for the CDR3: TGTGCCAGTAGTGGGGCAGGGCTTTCCTACGAGCAGTACTTC. Complete variable domain (other parts from reference TRBV19 and TRBJ2-7): DGGITQSPKYLFRKEGQNVTLSCEQNLNHDAMYWYRQDPGQGLRLIYYSQIVNDFQKGDIAEGYSVSREKKESFPLTVTSAQKNPTAFYLCASSGAGLSYEQYFGPGTRLTVT.

This clone showed up just a few times. This rearrangement joins TRBV29-1 to TRBJ2-7; no clear D gene. V lost 4 bases to trimming and J lost 2 bases, with 3 bases between them. CDR1 is SQVTM, CDR2 ANQGSEA, per germline. This CDR3 comprises 10 residues. The CDR3 region is CSVGTYEQYF. The CDR3 DNA follows: TGCAGCGTTGGTACCTACGAGCAGTACTTC.

CDR3 nucleotide sequence: TGCAGTGCTCCGAGGGGGACTGAAGCTTTCTTT. Translation gives CSAPRGTEAFF. This chain connects TRBV20-1 to TRBJ1-1; weak D call: TRBD1 (6 bases). V lost 5 bases and J lost 5, with 9 bases in between. CDR3 length equals 11 residues. CDR1 and CDR2 from the germline V gene are DFQATT and SNEGSKA (reference sequence).

This chain connects TRBV6-5 to TRBJ1-1, with D possibly being TRBD1 (5 bases). This CDR3 region has 14 residues. With 2 bases removed from V and 4 bases from J, the gap between germline ends came to 11 bases. Germline-derived CDR1 and CDR2 are MNHEY and SVGAGI. The CDR3 region is CASSYRGIGTEAFF. CDR3 DNA sequence: TGTGCCAGCAGTTACAGGGGTATTGGCACTGAAGCTTTCTTT.

This clone was picked up a small number of times. J is TRBJ2-7 and V is TRBV11-3, with a possible D match to TRBD2 (5 bases). The CDR3 runs to 14 residues. Germline lookup yields CDR1 SGHNT and CDR2 YENEEA. V was cut by 4 bases and J by 9 bases, with 19 bases left in between. The CDR3 sequence is CASSSLLFLRVQYF. CDR3 sequence (DNA): TGTGCCAGCAGCTCTCTCCTATTCCTGAGGGTGCAGTACTTC.

In its sample, this clone was seen once. V and J are TRBV30 and TRBJ1-1, with 7 bases lining up with TRBD1. V trimming: 3 bases; J trimming: 5 bases; junction bases outside the gene matches: 15. This CDR3 has 16 amino acids. Per the germline V gene, CDR1 is GTSNPN and CDR2 is SVGIG (reference sequence). The CDR3 loop reads CAWSAEALVRGTEAFF. Written as DNA, the CDR3 is TGTGCCTGGAGCGCCGAAGCTTTGGTCAGGGGGACTGAAGCTTTCTTT.

The CDR3 sequence: CAISESTGNYGYTF. The DNA for the CDR3 is TGTGCCATCAGTGAGTCGACAGGGAACTATGGCTACACCTTC. The chain links TRBV10-3 to TRBJ1-2; 7 nucleotides line up with TRBD1. Germline CDR1 ENHRY, CDR2 SYGVKD. V was clipped by 0 bases and J by 2 bases; unmatched bases: 0. This CDR3 is 14 amino acids long.

This clone was counted between two and nine times. The V call is TRBV4-2, the J call TRBJ2-3; 11 bases line up with TRBD2. The V segment lost 3 bases and the J segment 2 bases; nucleotides outside the gene matches: 7. The germline gives CDR1 LGHNA, CDR2 YNFKEQ. The CDR3 spans 17 residues. The CDR3 nucleotides read TGTGCCAGCAGCCATGGGACTAGCGGAGAGTCCACAGATACGCAGTATTTT. Translated: CASSHGTSGESTDTQYF.

This clone was seen ten or more times. This rearrangement joins TRBV2 to TRBJ1-2; D unclear. Germline V gene lookup returns CDR1 SNHLY and CDR2 FYNNEI. This CDR3 spans 12 amino acids. Trimming stripped 5 bases from V and 4 bases from J, with 8 bases between. The CDR3 DNA sequence: TGTGCCAGCAGTCCCCGGGTCTATGGCTACACCTTC. The encoded protein is CASSPRVYGYTF.

The chain has TRBV5-1 and TRBJ2-3, with D hard to call. Germline CDR1 SGHRS, CDR2 YFSETQ. V was cut by 0 bases and J by 4 bases, with 6 bases left in between. The CDR3 runs to 13 residues. The CDR3 here is CASSLARADTQYF. CDR3 DNA sequence: TGCGCCAGCAGCTTGGCTAGAGCAGATACGCAGTATTTT.

This clone was recorded once. This rearrangement joins TRBV10-2 to TRBJ1-1; TRBD1 aligns across 9 bases. The CDR3 is 14 residues long. The trim removed 7 bases at V and 2 bases at J, leaving 5 bases unmatched. The germline CDR1 and CDR2 sequences are WSHSY and SAAADI. The DNA of the CDR3 is TGCGCCAGCACCCTGACAGGGGGAAACACTGAAGCTTTCTTT. It is translated as CASTLTGGNTEAFF.

The chain combines TRBV28 with TRBJ1-1; 8 bases line up with TRBD1. V gave up 7 bases and J gave up 6 bases; unmatched junction bases: 10. The CDR3 is 14 residues long. The germline V gene encodes CDR1 MDHEN and CDR2 SYDVKM. The CDR3 is CASNPPDRGPEAFF. The CDR3 DNA follows: TGTGCCAGCAACCCACCCGACAGGGGCCCTGAAGCTTTCTTT.

This rearrangement joins TRBV6-6 to TRBJ2-1, with 9 nucleotides matching TRBD2. The J segment lost 0 bases and the V segment lost 2 bases, leaving 2 bases of the junction unmatched. This CDR3 is 16 amino acids long. Germline values: CDR1 MNHNY, CDR2 SVGAGI (reference sequence). The CDR3 DNA sequence: TGTGCCAGCAGTTACGGACTAGCGAACTCCTACAATGAGCAGTTCTTC. Its translation is CASSYGLANSYNEQFF.

The chain uses TRBV6-5 and TRBJ1-1; perhaps TRBD1 as D (5 bases). V was clipped by 3 bases and J by 6 bases, with 11 bases between them. Germline assignment: CDR1 MNHEY and CDR2 SVGAGI. The CDR3 is 13 residues long. Written as DNA, the CDR3 is TGTGCCAGCAGTTATCAGGGTATCGCTGAAGCTTTCTTT. Residues: CASSYQGIAEAFF.

This chain connects TRBV7-8 to TRBJ1-5; D unresolved. The CDR3 totals 15 residues. V was cut by 5 bases and J by 5 bases, with 16 bases left in between. Germline lookup yields CDR1 SGHVS and CDR2 FQNEAQ. The CDR3 here is CASSTQPGSHQPQHF. CDR3 in DNA: TGTGCCAGCAGCACCCAACCGGGGAGTCATCAGCCCCAGCATTTT.

V and J are TRBV27 and TRBJ2-3, with no clear D. The CDR3 sequence is 12 residues long. V lost 8 bases to trimming and J lost 1 base, with 7 bases between them. Germline V lookup: CDR1 MNHEY, CDR2 SMNVEV (reference sequence). CDR3 loop: CASWRGTDTQYF. The CDR3 DNA reads as TGTGCCAGCTGGAGAGGCACAGATACGCAGTATTTT.

The sample holds many counts of this clone. The rearrangement uses TRBV10-2 and TRBJ2-3; TRBD2 agrees at 7 bases. The CDR3 is made up of 15 amino acids. Germline V gene sequence: CDR1 WSHSY, CDR2 SAAADI. Germline trimming cut 2 bases from V and 2 bases from J; bases unmatched to any gene: 4. CDR3 bases: TGCGCCAGCAGTGAGGGAGCGGGGTTCACAGATACGCAGTATTTT. The encoded protein is CASSEGAGFTDTQYF.

The chain is built from TRBV5-1 and TRBJ2-7, with 9 bases matching TRBD2. Germline CDR1 SGHRS, CDR2 YFSETQ. The length of the CDR3 is 15 residues. Germline trimming cut 1 base from V and 4 bases from J; bases unmatched to any gene: 6. The DNA for the CDR3 is TGCGCCAGCAGCTTGTCCGCGGGAGGGCGATACGAGCAGTACTTC. Residues: CASSLSAGGRYEQYF.

This clone was recorded once. This chain joins TRBV18 and TRBJ1-2; a possible D gene is TRBD1 (5 bases). The germline V gene has CDR1 KGHSH and CDR2 LQKENI. V lost 6 bases and J 4 bases, leaving 21 bases between the germline ends. CDR3 size: 16 residues. CDR3 DNA sequence: TGTGCCAGCTCCCAGGGCCCGGTCTCGACGGTCTATGGCTACACCTTC. This translates into CASSQGPVSTVYGYTF.

The gene calls are TRBV28 and TRBJ1-2; TRBD1 is a possible D gene (5 bases). The germline gives CDR1 MDHEN, CDR2 SYDVKM. This CDR3 is 13 amino acids long. Trimming took 5 bases from V and 8 from J, leaving 15 bases between them. The CDR3 DNA reads as TGTGCCAGCAGTCTGGGCGGGACGCAGGGCTACACCTTC. Translation: CASSLGGTQGYTF.